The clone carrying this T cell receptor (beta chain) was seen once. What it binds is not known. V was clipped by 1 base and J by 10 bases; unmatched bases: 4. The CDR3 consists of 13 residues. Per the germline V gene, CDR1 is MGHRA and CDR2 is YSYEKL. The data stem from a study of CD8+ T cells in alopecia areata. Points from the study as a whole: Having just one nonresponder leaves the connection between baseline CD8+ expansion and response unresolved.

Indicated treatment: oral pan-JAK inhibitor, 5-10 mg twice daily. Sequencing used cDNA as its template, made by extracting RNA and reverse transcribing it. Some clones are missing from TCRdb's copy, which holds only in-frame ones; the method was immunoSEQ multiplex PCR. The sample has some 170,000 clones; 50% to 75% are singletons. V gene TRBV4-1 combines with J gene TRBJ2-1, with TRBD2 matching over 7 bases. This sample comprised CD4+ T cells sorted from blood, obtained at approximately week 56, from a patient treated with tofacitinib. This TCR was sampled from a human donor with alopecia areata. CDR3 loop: CASSQASSGEQFF. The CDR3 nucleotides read TGCGCCAGCAGCCAAGCTTCTAGCGGCGAGCAGTTCTTC.